Sequencing of this T cell receptor (beta chain) was carried out in a study of blood T cell repertoires in COVID-19 (dated by TCRdb to 2020 to 2022). Looking at the study overall: Samples covering the acute and convalescent phases of COVID-19 were provided by collaborators in the United States, Italy and Spain. The material from the prospective study consisted of cDNA or gDNA derived from T cells, B-cell-depleted T cells, or PBMCs. The samples were drawn from two sources: the first 160 participants of the ongoing ImmuneRACE study, and 1,000 to 1,500 subjects contributed by 6 global collaborators. A de-identified subject ID, COVID-19 status, age in years and sex were almost always included in the sample metadata. Where available, HLA class I and class II types were taken from metadata supplied by the sample provider and were not determined by assay-based typing. The repertoires were released in a freely available public database intended as a resource for research on the immune response to SARS-CoV-2. Subjects who had been exposed to COVID-19, were actively infected with it, or had recovered from it provided the deeply sampled blood TCRbeta repertoires that made up the dataset. Points the paper makes about the study in general: Clinical and demographic metadata were provided uncurated, with the amount varying by source and participant.

TCRbeta CDR3 regions were amplified from genomic DNA by means of the immunoSEQ Assay, a bias-controlled multiplex PCR. The paper's data handling went like this. Nucleated cell counts per sample were estimated from amplification of reference gene primers within the assay. To quantify the absolute abundance of each unique TCRbeta CDR3 rearrangement, sequence reads were collapsed and filtered. For each sample, productive Simpson clonality was calculated as the square root of Simpson's diversity index over productive rearrangements. The table was pulled from immuneACCESS by TCRdb, which kept in-frame rearrangements only. Such tables lose some clones; where checked, under half of the loss comes from unresolved V genes, and the rest has no known cause. For V, J and clone size, that table is used; D and trimming come from the DNA. The sample table contains approximately 200,000 clones; only one count was recorded for less than 80% of them. 9.5% to 15% of the sample lies in the top ten.

With regard to this clone: No antigen is known for it. No base qualities exist here, and no much larger clone lies one base off it.

The collaborating institutions used their own protocols to collect whole blood in K2EDTA tubes. Collaborator samples were shipped for TCRbeta analysis as frozen whole blood, isolated PBMCs, or DNA extracted from either sample type. Source material: peripheral blood. The origin of this receptor is a woman between 50 and 59 years old with acute or convalescent COVID-19.

The CDR3 region has the sequence CASSRGTSGRSANEQFF. At the DNA level, the sequence is TGTGCCAGCAGTCGCGGGACTAGCGGGAGATCGGCCAATGAGCAGTTCTTC. Rearrangement joined TRBV6-6 to TRBJ2-1; TRBD2 fits 14 bases in the junction. V is trimmed back by 5 bases and J by 6 bases, and the junction contains 9 bases that no gene match accounts for. The CDR3 runs 17 amino acids, cysteine and phenylalanine included. Only the CDR3 DNA is retained, 51 bases long and in frame from the first base. CDR1 and CDR2 are read off the germline V gene (reference sequence) as MNHNY and SVGAGI.